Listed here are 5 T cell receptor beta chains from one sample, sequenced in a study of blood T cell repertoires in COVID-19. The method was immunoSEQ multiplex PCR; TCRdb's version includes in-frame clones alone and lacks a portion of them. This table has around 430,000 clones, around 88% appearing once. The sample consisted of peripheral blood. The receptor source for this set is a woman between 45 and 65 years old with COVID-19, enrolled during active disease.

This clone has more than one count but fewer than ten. The CDR3, as DNA: TGCAGCGTTGTCGGGACAGGGGGGGCCGGGGAGCTGTTTTTT. Residues: CSVVGTGGAGELFF. This rearrangement joins TRBV29-1 to TRBJ2-2, with 11 bases matching TRBD1. The V gene's germline CDR1 is SQVTM and CDR2 ANQGSEA. J lost 6 bases, V lost 4 bases, and 4 bases had no gene match. The CDR3 runs to 14 residues.

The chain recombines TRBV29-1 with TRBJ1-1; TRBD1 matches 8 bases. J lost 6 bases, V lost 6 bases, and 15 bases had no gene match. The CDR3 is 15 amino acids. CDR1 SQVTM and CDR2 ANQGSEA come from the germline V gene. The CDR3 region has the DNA TGCAGCGTGGCCGGGACAGGTGACGGTGGTGCTGAAGCTTTCTTT. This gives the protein CSVAGTGDGGAEAFF.

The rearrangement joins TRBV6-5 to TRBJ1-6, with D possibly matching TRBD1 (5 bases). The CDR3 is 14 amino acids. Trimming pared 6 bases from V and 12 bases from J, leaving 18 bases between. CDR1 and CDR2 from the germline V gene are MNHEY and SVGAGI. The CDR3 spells CASRPLEQGEPLHF. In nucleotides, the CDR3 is TGTGCCAGCAGGCCACTCGAGCAGGGTGAACCCCTCCACTTT.

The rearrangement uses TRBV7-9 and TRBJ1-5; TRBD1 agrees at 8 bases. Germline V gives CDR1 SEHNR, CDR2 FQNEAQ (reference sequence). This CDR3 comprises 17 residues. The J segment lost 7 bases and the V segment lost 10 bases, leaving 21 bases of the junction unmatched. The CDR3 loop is CAIGGGQEDAIRQPQHF. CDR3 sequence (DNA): TGTGCCATCGGCGGGGGACAGGAGGACGCGATTCGGCAGCCCCAGCATTTT.

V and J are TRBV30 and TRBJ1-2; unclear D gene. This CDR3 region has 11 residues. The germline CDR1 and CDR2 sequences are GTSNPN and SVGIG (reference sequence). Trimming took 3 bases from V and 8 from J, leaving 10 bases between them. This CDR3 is CAWRRVAGYTF. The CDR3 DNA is TGTGCCTGGAGACGGGTTGCGGGCTACACCTTC.